A single sample gave rise to the 25 T cell receptor beta chains below, sequenced in a study of Ad26.COV2.S vaccination and SARS-CoV-2 variants. This sample's treatment: 19 received Ad26.COV2.S at low or high dose, single or two shots; several received placebo; per-sample allocation not given. The study sampled participants on day 63 after the first vaccine or placebo injection. Profiling relied on immunoSEQ multiplex PCR, and the TCRdb table lists in-frame clones only, not all of them. The sample includes approximately 300,000 clones, more than 70% of them seen just once. The sequenced sample was peripheral blood, obtained in a trial of Ad26.COV2.S vaccine versus placebo. The receptors come from a person aged 18-65 years who received the Ad26.COV2.S COVID-19 vaccine or a placebo.

This clone occurred once. This chain connects TRBV2 to TRBJ1-1; maybe TRBD1 (6 bases). V lost 3 bases and J lost 2, with 16 bases in between. This CDR3 has 16 residues. CDR1 is SNHLY, CDR2 FYNNEI, per germline. This CDR3 reads CASSDVDHRVNTEAFF. The CDR3 DNA reads TGTGCCAGCAGTGATGTTGACCACAGGGTCAACACTGAAGCTTTCTTT.

The J gene is TRBJ1-4, the V gene TRBV6-5; TRBD1 is a possible D gene (5 bases). Trimming pared 4 bases from V and 8 bases from J, leaving 17 bases between. The CDR3 is 15 amino acids. Per the germline V gene, CDR1 is MNHEY and CDR2 is SVGAGI. The CDR3 protein is CASSSQGASEEKLFF. The CDR3 region has the DNA TGTGCCAGCAGTTCCCAAGGGGCATCCGAAGAAAAACTGTTTTTT.

The gene calls are TRBV6-5 and TRBJ1-1; possibly TRBD1 for D (5 bases). Germline assignment: CDR1 MNHEY and CDR2 SVGAGI. This CDR3 is built from 15 residues. The V end lost 4 bases, the J end lost 4 bases, and 16 bases lay between the germline ends. CDR3 protein: CASSSRTSFGTEAFF. CDR3 coding DNA: TGTGCCAGCAGTTCCCGGACATCTTTCGGCACTGAAGCTTTCTTT.

V gene TRBV12-5 combines with J gene TRBJ1-2; no firm D call. CDR1 is LGHNT and CDR2 is FRNRAP in the germline V gene. This CDR3 region has 13 residues. The V gene lost 2 bases and the J gene lost 2 bases, with 6 bases spanning the gap. The CDR3 reads CASGLQANYGYTF. The DNA of the CDR3 is TGTGCTAGTGGTTTGCAGGCAAACTATGGCTACACCTTC.

The chain has TRBV12-3 or TRBV12-4 and TRBJ2-7; 8 bases align to TRBD1. The CDR3 consists of 13 residues. The ends lost 6 bases at V and 3 bases at J; junction bases unmatched: 4. For the CDR3, the DNA is TGTGCCAGCAGGAAGACAGGGGTCTACGAGCAGTACTTC. It specifies CASRKTGVYEQYF.

The chain couples TRBV19 to TRBJ1-1; D is perhaps TRBD1 (5 bases). The ends were cut back, 7 bases at V and 1 base at J, with 19 bases in the middle. CDR1 LNHDA and CDR2 SQIVND come from the germline V gene (reference sequence). The CDR3 runs to 16 residues. DNA of the CDR3: TGTGCCAGTACAAAACGGGACGGTGGGGGGAACACTGAAGCTTTCTTT. The encoded protein is CASTKRDGGGNTEAFF. Supplemented by reference TRBV19 and TRBJ1-1, the full variable domain reads DGGITQSPKYLFRKEGQNVTLSCEQNLNHDAMYWYRQDPGQGLRLIYYSQIVNDFQKGDIAEGYSVSREKKESFPLTVTSAQKNPTAFYLCASTKRDGGGNTEAFFGQGTRLTVV.

This sequence joins TRBV5-6 and TRBJ1-1, with TRBD1 identical over 8 bases. Unmatched junction bases numbered 13, after V lost 6 bases and J lost 0 bases. Germline V gene sequence: CDR1 SGHDT, CDR2 YYEEEE. CDR3 length: 17 residues. DNA of the CDR3: TGTGCCAGCACCCGGATGGGGGGACAGGACATGAACACTGAAGCTTTCTTT. It translates to CASTRMGGQDMNTEAFF.

The V and J genes are TRBV13 and TRBJ2-5; D might be TRBD1 or TRBD2, each matching 6 bases. The CDR3 has 20 residues. Per germline, CDR1 PRHDT and CDR2 FYEKMQ (reference sequence). Trimming removed 3 bases from V and 4 bases from J, with 30 bases in between. CDR3 bases: TGTGCCAGCAGCTTTAGCCCACCCTTAGGTGGGGGGCGCATTGGAGAGACCCAGTACTTC. It encodes CASSFSPPLGGGRIGETQYF.

The chain is built from TRBV4-3 and TRBJ2-6; 8 bases line up with TRBD1. This CDR3 contains 19 residues. V shed 2 bases, J shed 0 bases, and the junction held 9 bases outside the gene matches. From germline, CDR1 is LGHNA and CDR2 YSLEER. Here the CDR3 DNA reads TGCGCCAGCAGCCAATCCCGGGACAGGACCTTCTCTGGGGCCAACGTCCTGACTTTC. Protein sequence: CASSQSRDRTFSGANVLTF.

V is TRBV7-3 and J is TRBJ1-6, with 8 bases that match TRBD1. The germline V gene encodes CDR1 SGHTA and CDR2 FQGTGA. J lost 10 bases, V lost 3 bases, and 5 bases had no gene match. The CDR3 contains 14 residues. The CDR3: CASSFQGQVSPLHF. The CDR3 DNA follows: TGTGCCAGCAGCTTCCAGGGACAGGTCTCACCCCTCCACTTT.

The gene calls are TRBV15 and TRBJ2-7; 7 nucleotides match TRBD1. The CDR3 is 16 amino acids. The J segment lost 0 bases and the V segment lost 4 bases, leaving 9 bases of the junction unmatched. The germline V gene has CDR1 LNHNV and CDR2 YYDKDF (reference sequence). CDR3 sequence reads: CATSIRTGPSSYEQYF. The CDR3 region has the DNA TGTGCCACCAGCATTCGGACAGGACCGAGCTCCTACGAGCAGTACTTC.

V usage is TRBV5-4 and J usage is TRBJ1-1; D is uncertain. The V end was cut by 0 bases, the J end by 4 bases, with 7 bases between. The CDR3 is made up of 13 amino acids. Germline V CDR1 and CDR2: SGHNT, YYREEE (reference sequence). CDR3 in amino acids: CASSLEPRTEAFF. The CDR3 nucleotides read TGTGCCAGCAGCTTGGAGCCCCGCACTGAAGCTTTCTTT.

This sequence joins TRBV19 and TRBJ1-2; D ambiguous. CDR3 length equals 11 residues. Germline-derived CDR1 and CDR2 are LNHDA and SQIVND (reference sequence). Trimming shortened V by 5 bases and J by 9 bases, and 10 bases separated the two germline ends. The CDR3 region is CASSFAGRYTF. DNA for the CDR3: TGTGCCAGTAGTTTCGCAGGACGCTACACCTTC. Drawing the rest from reference TRBV19 and TRBJ1-2, the complete variable domain is DGGITQSPKYLFRKEGQNVTLSCEQNLNHDAMYWYRQDPGQGLRLIYYSQIVNDFQKGDIAEGYSVSREKKESFPLTVTSAQKNPTAFYLCASSFAGRYTFGSGTRLTVV.

The chain joins TRBV6-5 to TRBJ1-1; TRBD1 is a possible D gene (6 bases). The V and J ends lost 2 bases and 7 bases respectively, with 14 bases between them. The CDR3 is made up of 14 amino acids. Germline CDR1 and CDR2: MNHEY and SVGAGI. The CDR3 loop is CASSYSGTKFEAFF. CDR3 DNA: TGTGCCAGCAGTTACAGCGGGACAAAGTTTGAAGCTTTCTTT.

V is TRBV11-2 and J is TRBJ1-3, with unresolved D. This CDR3 comprises 16 residues. V dropped 4 bases and J dropped 0 bases, with 13 bases sitting between them. Germline values: CDR1 SGHAT, CDR2 FQNNGV. The CDR3 DNA sequence: TGTGCCAGCAGCTCGCCCGGACTCATCTCTGGAAACACCATATATTTT. Protein: CASSSPGLISGNTIYF.

This CDR3 reads CASSQAPSNYGYTF. The CDR3 DNA sequence: TGTGCCAGCAGCCAAGCGCCATCTAACTATGGCTACACCTTC. This rearrangement joins TRBV3-1 (or the pseudogene TRBV3-2) to TRBJ1-2, with no clear D. Trimming removed 1 base at V and 0 bases at J, with 6 bases between. The CDR3 runs to 14 residues. Germline CDR1 and CDR2: LGHDT and YNNKEL (reference sequence).

The chain recombines TRBV6-2 or TRBV6-3 with TRBJ2-7; D gene unclear. V was shortened by 6 bases and J by 3 bases, with 12 bases between the two germline ends. CDR1 and CDR2 from the germline V gene are MNHEY and SVGEGT. The CDR3 sequence is 13 residues long. The CDR3 nucleotides read TGTGCCAGCAGCTATCGGGTCAGCTACGAGCAGTACTTC. Protein sequence: CASSYRVSYEQYF.

The J gene is TRBJ1-3, the V gene TRBV5-6; D may be TRBD1 (5 bases). From germline, CDR1 is SGHDT and CDR2 YYEEEE. The V end lost 7 bases, the J end lost 4 bases, and 18 bases lay between the germline ends. This CDR3 contains 15 residues. The CDR3 region is CASGEVGTAGNTIYF. The CDR3 DNA is TGTGCCAGCGGAGAGGTTGGGACCGCCGGAAACACCATATATTTT.

J is TRBJ2-7 and V is TRBV29-1; 7 bases are shared with TRBD1. Per the germline V gene, CDR1 is SQVTM and CDR2 is ANQGSEA. The CDR3 loop spans 12 amino acids. The junction had 8 bases not matched to a gene; V was cut back by 7 bases and J by 5 bases. This CDR3 reads CSGRTGDNEQYF. The CDR3 nucleotides read TGCAGCGGGAGAACAGGGGATAACGAGCAGTACTTC.

The chain couples TRBV30 to TRBJ2-3, with D perhaps assigned TRBD1 or TRBD2 (6 bases each). CDR3 length: 16 residues. Between the trimmed V and J ends, which lost 4 bases and 2 bases, there was a span of 19 bases. Germline lookup yields CDR1 GTSNPN and CDR2 SVGIG (reference sequence). The CDR3 DNA sequence: TGTGCCTGGACCCAACGGAGGGGGGCCACCACAGATACGCAGTATTTT. Translating it yields CAWTQRRGATTDTQYF.

The V and J genes are TRBV30 and TRBJ1-2; D possibly corresponds to TRBD1 (5 bases). The CDR3 loop spans 14 amino acids. The germline CDR1 and CDR2 sequences are GTSNPN and SVGIG (reference sequence). V was pared by 3 bases and J by 4 bases, with 15 bases between. CDR3 bases: TGTGCCTGGAGCCGCCCGGGGGGGAGCTATGGCTACACCTTC. Its translation is CAWSRPGGSYGYTF.

This clone was seen just once. The chain couples TRBV30 to TRBJ2-3; D is perhaps TRBD2 (6 bases). The CDR3 is 13 residues long. V was pared by 4 bases and J by 0 bases, with 8 bases between. Germline values: CDR1 GTSNPN, CDR2 SVGIG (reference sequence). Here the CDR3 reads CAWTRGSTDTQYF. CDR3 sequence (DNA): TGTGCCTGGACCCGGGGGAGCACAGATACGCAGTATTTT.

The chain couples TRBV5-1 to TRBJ2-7; D unclear. V was cut by 2 bases and J by 5 bases, with 11 bases left in between. This CDR3 region has 13 residues. The germline CDR1 and CDR2 sequences are SGHRS and YFSETQ. CDR3 sequence (DNA): TGCGCCAGCAGCTTTCTTAGGCCGAACGAGCAGTACTTC. This encodes CASSFLRPNEQYF.

This clone was observed a few times. The chain joins TRBV11-3 to TRBJ2-5; possible D gene TRBD1, 6 bases. The CDR3 contains 15 residues. The V end lost 4 bases, the J end lost 1 base, and 13 bases lay between the germline ends. Germline V lookup: CDR1 SGHNT, CDR2 YENEEA. The CDR3 DNA follows: TGTGCCAGCAGCTCCCGGACAGACAGCCAAGAGACCCAGTACTTC. Its translation: CASSSRTDSQETQYF.

The chain recombines TRBV12-5 with TRBJ2-6; 9 bases align to TRBD1. The CDR3 extends over 17 amino acids. CDR1 LGHNT and CDR2 FRNRAP come from the germline V gene. Trimming removed 5 bases from V and 1 base from J; junction bases left unmatched: 6. CDR3 nucleotides: TGTGCTAGTGGTCCCGGGACAGGGTATTCTGGGGCCAACGTCCTGACTTTC. It is translated as CASGPGTGYSGANVLTF.